A selection of T cell receptor beta chains follows, all from one sample in a study of cytomegalovirus exposure and HLA in healthy donors. The protocol was immunoSEQ multiplex PCR, while the TCRdb copy is restricted to in-frame clones and leaves out a portion. This sample has around 70,000 clones, with just under 75% found just once. The sample comprised PBMCs. Every receptor here comes from a human donor in good health. The CDR3 runs from the conserved cysteine through the conserved F or W. A D gene is named only where the DNA matches it firmly. Size is omitted from some rows. Given values are once, few, many or a class for expanded clones.

v_call	clone_size	j_call	d_call	cdr3_nt	cdr3_aa
TRBV27	.	TRBJ1-2	TRBD1	TGTGCCAGCAGTTGGGGACAGAACTATGGCTACACCTTC	CASSWGQNYGYTF
TRBV27	.	TRBJ1-1	.	TGTGCCAGCAGTTCTACCCTCCAGGGGCGAGAGAACACTGAAGCTTTCTTT	CASSSTLQGRENTEAFF
TRBV5-4	.	TRBJ2-3	TRBD2	TGTGCCAGCAGCTTGGCCAACGGGAGGGAAGATACGCAGTATTTT	CASSLANGREDTQYF
TRBV13	.	TRBJ2-3	TRBD2	TGTGCCAGCAGCTTAGGAGTAGCGGGAGGGGTAGATACGCAGTATTTT	CASSLGVAGGVDTQYF
TRBV11-2	few	TRBJ1-3	.	TGTGCCAGCAGCTTGAACAGGGAGACGAACACCATATATTTT	CASSLNRETNTIYF
TRBV25-1	.	TRBJ1-2	.	TGTGCCAGCAGTCCTTCTGGACAGCGGCACACCTTC	CASSPSGQRHTF
TRBV4-2	.	TRBJ2-7	.	TGTGCCAGCAGCCAAGATCGTCGAGACGAGCAGTACTTC	CASSQDRRDEQYF
TRBV7-2	.	TRBJ1-2	.	TGTGCCAGCAGCTTACAACAGAGCTATGGCTACACCTTC	CASSLQQSYGYTF
TRBV4-1	.	TRBJ2-3	.	TGCGCCAGCAGCCAACGCCCAGCGGATACGCAGTATTTT	CASSQRPADTQYF
TRBV7-9	.	TRBJ1-2	.	TGTGCCAGCAGCGACGGGATTTATTATGGCTACACCTTC	CASSDGIYYGYTF
TRBV5-1	.	TRBJ2-7	.	TGCGCCAGCAGCTTGGAAGCCCAGGGAGAGCAGTACTTC	CASSLEAQGEQYF
TRBV30	.	TRBJ2-1	.	TGTGCCTGGAGTGTAATGTGGGCAGCCAACAATGAGCAGTTCTTC	CAWSVMWAANNEQFF
TRBV6-1	.	TRBJ2-5	.	TGTGCCAGCAGTGAGGATAACGGGAGTGGGGAGACCCAGTACTTC	CASSEDNGSGETQYF
TRBV5-4	few	TRBJ1-5	.	TGTGCCAGCAGCTTGGGGAGGCAGCCCCAGCATTTT	CASSLGRQPQHF
TRBV7-9	few	TRBJ1-1	TRBD1	TGTGCCAGCAGCTTAGCACAGGGGGGGCACACTGAAGCTTTCTTT	CASSLAQGGHTEAFF
TRBV13	.	TRBJ2-1	TRBD2	TGTGCCAGCAGCTTAGTAGCGGGAGGCTACAATGAGCAGTTCTTC	CASSLVAGGYNEQFF
TRBV5-1	.	TRBJ1-1	.	TGCGCCAGCGCGGGTCAAGGACCCACGGACACTGAAGCTTTCTTT	CASAGQGPTDTEAFF
TRBV5-1	.	TRBJ2-7	TRBD1	TGCGCCAGCAGCTTAGGACAGGCCAACGAGCAGTACTTC	CASSLGQANEQYF
TRBV5-1	.	TRBJ2-7	TRBD2	TGCGCCAGCAGCGTCGGGACTAGCTTCAGCCCGAACGAGCAGTACTTC	CASSVGTSFSPNEQYF
TRBV11-2	.	TRBJ2-7	TRBD1	TGTGCCAGCAGCCCAAGGGGGACAGGTTCCTACGAGCAGTACTTC	CASSPRGTGSYEQYF
TRBV5-1	.	TRBJ2-7	.	TGCGCCAGCAGCTTGAGTACCAGGGTCGGAGAGCAGTACTTC	CASSLSTRVGEQYF
TRBV5-8	.	TRBJ2-1	.	TGTGCCAGCAGCCAAGGGACTGTGACCTACAATGAGCAGTTCTTC	CASSQGTVTYNEQFF
TRBV9	.	TRBJ1-2	.	TGTGCCAGCTCCGGCCCAGCTAGTAACTATGGCTACACCTTC	CASSGPASNYGYTF
TRBV7-3	.	TRBJ2-1	.	TGTGCCAGCAGCTTGGGGCAGGGTTACTACAATGAGCAGTTCTTC	CASSLGQGYYNEQFF
TRBV7-9	.	TRBJ2-7	TRBD2	TGTGCCAGCAGCTACCCCCTAGCGGGAGGCCAACTAGGGGGCGAGCAGTACTTC	CASSYPLAGGQLGGEQYF
TRBV6-1	.	TRBJ2-7	.	TGTGCCAGCAGTGAAGACAGGAGATTCTTAACCTCCTACGAGCAGTACTTC	CASSEDRRFLTSYEQYF
TRBV19	.	TRBJ2-2	TRBD2	TGTGCCAGTAGTAGGCTAGCGGGAGCCACCGGGGAGCTGTTTTTT	CASSRLAGATGELFF
TRBV5-1	.	TRBJ2-5	.	TGCGCCAGCAGCTATGGGGCGGGGTCAGAGACCCAGTACTTC	CASSYGAGSETQYF
TRBV25-1	.	TRBJ2-5	.	TGTGCCAGCACCGACGGTAGGGGGCAAGAGACCCAGTACTTC	CASTDGRGQETQYF
TRBV28	.	TRBJ1-5	.	TGTGCCAAATTATATAGCAATCAGCCCCAGCATTTT	CAKLYSNQPQHF
TRBV5-1	once	TRBJ2-7	TRBD1	TGCGCCAGCAGCAGCGGACAGGGGGGTCCCTACGAGCAGTACTTC	CASSSGQGGPYEQYF
TRBV7-9	once	TRBJ1-1	TRBD1	TGTGCCAGCAGCTTAGCAGGGGGCGATGAAGCTTTCTTT	CASSLAGGDEAFF
TRBV11-2	.	TRBJ1-4	TRBD1	TGTGCCAGCAGCCGAATCGGGACAGTTAATGAAAAACTGTTTTTT	CASSRIGTVNEKLFF
TRBV9	.	TRBJ2-7	.	TGTGCCAGCAGCGTAGGCGACAAGTCCTACGAGCAGTACTTC	CASSVGDKSYEQYF
TRBV15	.	TRBJ2-2	TRBD2	TGTGCCACCAGCAGGGGACTAGCGGGCACCGGGGAGCTGTTTTTT	CATSRGLAGTGELFF
TRBV6-1	.	TRBJ2-3	.	TGTGCCAGCAGTTTTACTAGCTCAAGCACAGATACGCAGTATTTT	CASSFTSSSTDTQYF
TRBV19	many	TRBJ1-1	.	TGTGCCAGTAGTGGCAGGGGTGTTAACACTGAAGCTTTCTTT	CASSGRGVNTEAFF
TRBV7-3	.	TRBJ1-2	.	TGTGCCAGCAGCTTAACAGGGGCGGGATCAGGCTATGGCTACACCTTC	CASSLTGAGSGYGYTF
TRBV6-1	.	TRBJ2-2	TRBD1	TGTGCCAGCAGTGTGACAGGGCCCGGGGAGCTGTTTTTT	CASSVTGPGELFF
TRBV27	once	TRBJ2-7	TRBD2	TGTGCCAGCAGTTTAGGGGCGGGAGGGCCGGGCGAGCAGTACTTC	CASSLGAGGPGEQYF
TRBV28	.	TRBJ2-7	TRBD2	TGTGCCAGCAGGTCGACTAGCGGGAGGCTCTACGAGCAGTACTTC	CASRSTSGRLYEQYF
TRBV7-2	.	TRBJ2-1	.	TGTGCCAGCAGCCAAGGGACTTCCTCCTACAATGAGCAGTTCTTC	CASSQGTSSYNEQFF
TRBV5-8	.	TRBJ2-6	.	TGTGCCAGCAGCTTGGTCGGCAGGGGTGGGGCTGGGGCCAACGTCCTGACTTTC	CASSLVGRGGAGANVLTF
TRBV5-4	.	TRBJ2-1	.	TGTGCCAGCAGTTCCGAGCGGGCCACCGCTTACAATGAGCAGTTCTTC	CASSSERATAYNEQFF
TRBV13	few	TRBJ2-1	TRBD2	TGTGCCAGCAGCTCGCTACTAGCGGACCCGTACAATGAGCAGTTCTTC	CASSSLLADPYNEQFF
TRBV5-1	.	TRBJ2-2	TRBD2	TGCGCCAGCAGCCCGGGACTAGCGAACACCGGGGAGCTGTTTTTT	CASSPGLANTGELFF
TRBV27	.	TRBJ1-2	TRBD1	TGTGCCAGCAACCCTCACCCCGGGACAGGGGGCAAGGGCTACACCTTC	CASNPHPGTGGKGYTF
TRBV11-3	.	TRBJ2-7	TRBD2	TGTGCCAGCAGCTTAAGGCGGGAGGACGAGCAGTACTTC	CASSLRREDEQYF
TRBV5-1	.	TRBJ2-2	.	TGCGCCAGCAGCTTGGGTTCGGGTAGTGGGAACACCGGGGAGCTGTTTTTT	CASSLGSGSGNTGELFF